This T cell receptor beta chain was captured in a study of beta chain features in type 1 diabetes (dated by TCRdb to between 2018 and 2020). In terms of the full investigation: Mean age, gender distribution, total cell number and subset yield were not different between patients and healthy donors. A total of under 120,000,000 sorted cells were examined across all samples, and RNA yield correlated strongly with the number of cells per subset. In the study, recently diagnosed type 1 diabetes patients and matched healthy donors were compared on the TCRB repertoires of their sorted circulating CD4+ T cell subsets. Regulatory and stem cell-like memory subsets were obtained from only 8 patients and about 8 healthy donors, while naive and central memory subsets were obtained from all 30 or so donors.

The CDR3 sequence holds 13 residues, the cysteine and phenylalanine included. Only the CDR3 DNA stays, 39 bases, in frame from base 1. CDR1 and CDR2 were assigned from the germline V gene as SGHTA and FQGNSA. V lost 5 bases and J lost 9 bases; the stretch between them is 14 bases long. The paper as a whole reports these results and caveats: PCR may preferentially amplify shorter templates, but because patient and control samples were amplified and corrected together, any resulting skew would affect both groups equally. Only small numbers of individuals were included in the HLA sub-analyses, which left unresolved whether HLA type had any influence on TCRB rearrangement. Sequencing cDNA rather than genomic DNA could over-represent highly expressing activated cells, although activation and CD3 levels did not differ between groups. The naive, central memory and regulatory TCRB repertoires appeared to resemble one another more closely among patients than among healthy donors. Patients with type 1 diabetes made fewer insertions and deleted more nucleotides at VDJ recombination sites, implying thymic rearrangement abnormalities. A moderate but significant shortening of TCRB CDR3 length was observed in type 1 diabetes patients in all four CD4+ subsets.

Each donor gave one peripheral blood draw, averaging about 120 mL, which was collected into heparinised tubes. A BD FACSAria II and a panel including CD45RO, CCR7, CD25, CD127, CD95 and CD27 were used to sort naive, central memory, regulatory and stem cell-like memory CD4+ T cells. Every sorted population had a purity above 95%. PBMCs were isolated immediately by Lymphoprep density gradient centrifugation and stained directly without culture. So that batch effects would be minimized, each experiment stained and sorted samples in pairs, pairing one healthy donor with one patient. The High Capacity cDNA Reverse Transcription Kit was used to reverse transcribe all of the isolated RNA, meaning that expressed TCRB transcripts were what got sequenced. Deep immunoSEQ sequencing was applied to naive, central memory and regulatory T cell samples, giving an average of roughly 3.3 million total reads per sample. After sorted cells were lysed in RLT buffer, RNA was extracted with DNase-treated RNeasy Micro or Mini kits, with the choice depending on cell number. Each cell subset was processed on its own to prevent cross-contamination, while patient and healthy donor samples were processed together. The immunoSEQ multiplex PCR was used to amplify TCRB sequences from cDNA, generating 87-bp fragments that spanned the CDR3 region. Sequencing of the amplicons was performed on the Illumina HiSeq platform. As for the authors' bioinformatics: Synthetic template baselines were used to correct PCR bias computationally, reads within Hamming distance 2 were collapsed together, and singletons that could not be merged were discarded. Reads were aligned to IMGT to assign V, D and J genes, CDR3 length, and insertions or deletions at six rearrangement sites. Clonotype counts were normalized to sorted cell number within each subset before computing true diversity and Gini coefficients with the tcR R package. Repertoire sharing was quantified using the overlap coefficient calculated on TCRB nucleotide sequences. As a proxy for the pre-selection repertoire, out-of-frame TCRB sequences from naive cells were analyzed. Sourced from immuneACCESS, this table was stored by TCRdb with only in-frame sequences that have V and J called. A share of the clones is absent; for the studies checked, an unresolved V gene accounts for under half, and the remainder has no known explanation. The DNA gave D and trimming, while V, J and clone size come from that table. This sample lists some 410,000 clones; approximately 15% were detected once. About 0.034% of the sample belongs to the ten largest clones.

This clone was counted only a few times. This clone's antigen is unknown. No base quality information exists; no much larger clone differs at one position. The rearranged segments are TRBV7-2 and TRBJ1-5, with a weak D call of TRBD1 (5 bases match). This sequence originates from a man aged 25-45 years in good health. The sequencing sample was made of naive CD4+ T cells from blood. The sample's cell subset or site label, decoded: true naive CD4+ T cells. The nucleotide sequence reads TGTGCCAGCAGCCCCCTGTCTGGGGGGCCCCAGCATTTT. It codes for CASSPLSGGPQHF.